This entry lists 17 T cell receptor beta chains sequenced from one sample in a study of control samples from healthy donors and cancer patients. Assay: immunoSEQ multiplex PCR; the TCRdb copy retains only in-frame clones and omits some. The table includes 150,000 or so clones, roughly 94% detected once. The specimen sequenced was blood. The receptors derive from a woman in her forties in good health.

The rearrangement links TRBV5-1 to TRBJ1-1; no firm D call. CDR1 is SGHRS and CDR2 is YFSETQ in the germline V gene. V was cut by 1 base and J by 1 base, with 8 bases left in between. The CDR3 loop spans 14 amino acids. The CDR3 here is CASSLRHSNTEAFF. CDR3 DNA: TGCGCCAGCAGCTTGCGGCACTCGAACACTGAAGCTTTCTTT. The variable domain in full, completed from reference TRBV5-1 and TRBJ1-1, reads KAGVTQTPRYLIKTRGQQVTLSCSPISGHRSVSWYQQTPGQGLQFLFEYFSETQRNKGNFPGRFSGRQFSNSRSEMNVSTLELGDSALYLCASSLRHSNTEAFFGQGTRLTVV.

The chain joins TRBV19 to TRBJ1-5; 8 nucleotides line up with TRBD1. The germline CDR1 and CDR2 sequences are LNHDA and SQIVND (reference sequence). Trimming at V came to 6 bases and at J to 2 bases, leaving 6 bases not matched to a gene. The CDR3 loop spans 15 amino acids. CDR3 residues: CASRLDRGGNQPQHF. The CDR3 DNA reads as TGTGCCAGTAGGCTCGACAGGGGTGGCAATCAGCCCCAGCATTTT.

A single count supports this clone. CDR3 coding DNA: TGTGCCAGTAGTAATCGATACAGGGACAGCAATCAGCCCCAGCATTTT. This encodes CASSNRYRDSNQPQHF. This chain connects TRBV19 to TRBJ1-5; tentative D call: TRBD1 (6 bases). Trimming left V 4 bases short and J 1 base short, with 14 bases between. The CDR3 consists of 16 residues. Germline values: CDR1 LNHDA, CDR2 SQIVND (reference sequence).

The rearrangement links TRBV29-1 to TRBJ1-3, with 10 bases matching TRBD1. The germline V gene has CDR1 SQVTM and CDR2 ANQGSEA. CDR3 length equals 14 residues. V lost 6 bases and J lost 2; bases outside the gene matches: 4. The CDR3: CSVSDRGAGNTIYF. The CDR3 coding sequence is TGCAGCGTCTCGGACAGGGGGGCTGGAAACACCATATATTTT.

Worth noting for this clone: The junction and the germline gene differ at one end; a read error may be behind it. V and J are TRBV9 and TRBJ1-5, with D unclear. The germline CDR1 and CDR2 sequences are SGDLS and YYNGEE. The CDR3 sequence is 12 residues long. DNA for the CDR3: TGTGCCAGCAGGGACCGTTTCCAGCTCCAGCATTTT. As protein: CASRDRFQLQHF.

The chain carries TRBV7-2 and TRBJ2-7, with 8 positions matching TRBD2. CDR3 length: 16 residues. J lost 5 bases, V lost 4 bases, and 13 bases had no gene match. In germline, CDR1 is SGHTA, CDR2 FQGNSA. The CDR3 DNA sequence: TGTGCCAGCAGCTCCATTCTGCGGGGGGCCCGGAACGAGCAGTACTTC. Translated, it gives CASSSILRGARNEQYF.

The chain carries TRBV7-2 and TRBJ2-1; D is possibly TRBD2 (6 bases). This CDR3 is built from 17 residues. Germline V lookup: CDR1 SGHTA, CDR2 FQGNSA. V was shortened by 5 bases and J by 4 bases, with 21 bases between the two germline ends. In DNA form, the CDR3 reads TGTGCCAGCAGCCTCGACCGGGGAGCGGGCGGGTACAATGAGCAGTTCTTC. This gives the protein CASSLDRGAGGYNEQFF. Filled out from reference TRBV7-2 and TRBJ2-1, the complete variable domain reads GAGVSQSPSNKVTEKGKDVELRCDPISGHTALYWYRQSLGQGLEFLIYFQGNSAPDKSGLPSDRFSAERTGGSVSTLTIQRTQQEDSAVYLCASSLDRGAGGYNEQFFGPGTRLTVL.

The V gene is TRBV4-3, the J gene TRBJ2-1; TRBD1 agrees at 8 bases. V trimming: 2 bases; J trimming: 3 bases; junction bases outside the gene matches: 6. This CDR3 spans 16 amino acids. Germline V gene data show CDR1 as LGHNA and CDR2 as YSLEER. The CDR3: CASSQTGQGVYNEQFF. Written as DNA, the CDR3 is TGCGCCAGCAGCCAAACCGGACAGGGTGTCTACAATGAGCAGTTCTTC.

DNA for the CDR3: TGCGCCAGCAGCCGGGAGGGGCGACAGCACACCGGGGAGCTGTTTTTT. Encoded protein: CASSREGRQHTGELFF. This chain joins TRBV4-1 and TRBJ2-2; 7 bases align to TRBD2. This CDR3 contains 16 residues. The germline V gene encodes CDR1 MGHRA and CDR2 YSYEKL. V lost 4 bases, J lost 3 bases, and 8 bases stayed unmatched.

The CDR3 DNA reads TGTGCCAGCAGCGTAGGCAGGGGGACCTATGGCTACACCTTC. It specifies CASSVGRGTYGYTF. V gene TRBV9 combines with J gene TRBJ1-2; 7 bases are shared with TRBD1. V shed 0 bases, J shed 4 bases, and the junction held 3 bases outside the gene matches. CDR3 size: 14 residues. In germline, CDR1 is SGDLS, CDR2 YYNGEE.

The chain combines TRBV12-3 or TRBV12-4 with TRBJ1-2; D is undetermined. CDR3 length: 13 residues. Trimming pared 1 base from V and 6 bases from J, leaving 9 bases between. The CDR3 DNA follows: TGTGCCAGCAGTTTAGGGGCCGGGAATGGCTACACCTTC. Translating it yields CASSLGAGNGYTF.

J is TRBJ1-4 and V is TRBV5-1; no definite D call. The germline CDR1 and CDR2 sequences are SGHRS and YFSETQ. V lost 3 bases and J lost 8, with 14 bases in between. CDR3 length: 14 amino acids. As DNA, the CDR3 is TGCGCCAGCAGCTCCAGAAGTCGGCACGAAAAACTGTTTTTT. Protein sequence: CASSSRSRHEKLFF.

A remark on this clone: The junction and the germline gene differ at one end; a read error may be behind it. The V gene is TRBV7-6, the J gene TRBJ2-2; 8 positions match TRBD1. This CDR3 spans 17 amino acids. Germline values: CDR1 SGHVS, CDR2 FNYEAQ. The CDR3 DNA reads TGTGCCAGCAGCCTAGCCCCCGGGACAGGGAACACCGGGGAGCTGTTTTTT. It codes for CASSLAPGTGNTGELFF.

The chain uses TRBV19 and TRBJ1-5, with 7 bases identical to TRBD1. CDR1 LNHDA and CDR2 SQIVND come from the germline V gene (reference sequence). V lost 8 bases and J lost 7; bases outside the gene matches: 11. The CDR3 extends over 14 amino acids. The CDR3 DNA sequence: TGTGCCAGTCACGGCCCAGGGGGGGGGCAGCCCCAGCATTTT. It specifies CASHGPGGGQPQHF.

This chain joins TRBV14 and TRBJ1-2, with unresolved D. The CDR3 is made up of 15 amino acids. Germline values: CDR1 SGHDN, CDR2 FVKESK. Trimming took 0 bases from V and 0 from J, leaving 8 bases between them. The CDR3 DNA reads as TGTGCCAGCAGCCAAGATCGATGGACTAACTATGGCTACACCTTC. Translation gives CASSQDRWTNYGYTF.

The chain couples TRBV9 to TRBJ1-1; D remains unclear. There are 15 residues in the CDR3. Germline V gene data show CDR1 as SGDLS and CDR2 as YYNGEE. Trimming shortened V by 4 bases and J by 3 bases, and 16 bases separated the two germline ends. CDR3 loop: CASSTGDTADTEAFF. CDR3 sequence (DNA): TGTGCCAGCAGCACCGGGGATACCGCGGACACTGAAGCTTTCTTT.

J is TRBJ1-1 and V is TRBV3-1 (or the pseudogene TRBV3-2); D ambiguous. This CDR3 is 14 amino acids long. Trimming pared 3 bases from V and 1 base from J, leaving 9 bases between. Germline CDR1 is LGHDT and CDR2 is YNNKEL (reference sequence). The CDR3 reads CASSQGYRNTEAFF. The CDR3, as DNA: TGTGCCAGCAGCCAGGGGTATCGGAACACTGAAGCTTTCTTT.